This T cell receptor (beta chain) is drawn from a study of blood T cell repertoires in COVID-19. Sequencing was performed with immunoSEQ multiplex PCR; in TCRdb, only in-frame clones are kept and a portion is missing. The sample consists of just over 200,000 clones, 70% to 90% of them appearing once. Input material: peripheral blood. The origin of this receptor is a man older than 75 with acute or convalescent COVID-19.

The CDR3 region is CATSQGLAGANEQFF. CDR3 sequence (DNA): TGTGCCACCAGTCAAGGACTAGCGGGAGCCAATGAGCAGTTCTTC. The V and J genes are TRBV24-1 and TRBJ2-1; 13 bases are a match to TRBD2. The germline V gene has CDR1 KGHDR and CDR2 SFDVKD. The junction had 4 bases not matched to a gene; V was cut back by 6 bases and J by 6 bases. The CDR3 contains 15 residues.